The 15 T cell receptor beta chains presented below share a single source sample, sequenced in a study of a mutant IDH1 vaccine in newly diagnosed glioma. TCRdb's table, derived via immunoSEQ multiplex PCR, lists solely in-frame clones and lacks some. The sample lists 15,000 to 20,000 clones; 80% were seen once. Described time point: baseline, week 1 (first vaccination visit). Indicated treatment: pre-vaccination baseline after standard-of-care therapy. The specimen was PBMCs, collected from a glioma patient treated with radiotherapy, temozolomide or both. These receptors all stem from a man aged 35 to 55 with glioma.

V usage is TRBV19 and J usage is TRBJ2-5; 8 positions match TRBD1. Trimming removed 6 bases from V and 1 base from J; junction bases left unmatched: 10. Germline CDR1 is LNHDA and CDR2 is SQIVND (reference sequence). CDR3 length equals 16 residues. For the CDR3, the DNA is TGTGCCAGTAGCCCGGGACAGGCCTCACCCCAAGAGACCCAGTACTTC. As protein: CASSPGQASPQETQYF.

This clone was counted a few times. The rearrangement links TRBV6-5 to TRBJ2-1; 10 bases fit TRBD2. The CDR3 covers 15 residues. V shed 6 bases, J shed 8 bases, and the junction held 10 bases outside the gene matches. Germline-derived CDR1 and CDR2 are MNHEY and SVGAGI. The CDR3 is CASRQTSGPLYEQFF. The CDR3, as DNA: TGTGCCAGCAGACAGACTAGCGGGCCCCTCTATGAGCAGTTCTTC.

CDR3 sequence (DNA): TGTGCCAGCAGCTACCAGGGACTCAATCAGCCCCAGCATTTT. Its translation is CASSYQGLNQPQHF. The rearrangement links TRBV5-6 to TRBJ1-5, with D maybe TRBD1 (5 bases). The CDR3 extends over 14 amino acids. Trimming cost V 3 bases and J 3 bases, with 10 bases left between them. Germline CDR1 is SGHDT and CDR2 is YYEEEE.

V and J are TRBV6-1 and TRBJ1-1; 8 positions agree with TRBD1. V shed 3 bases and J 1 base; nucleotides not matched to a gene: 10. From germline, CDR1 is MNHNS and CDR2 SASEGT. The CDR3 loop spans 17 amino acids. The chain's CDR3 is CASSDRNRQGPNTEAFF. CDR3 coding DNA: TGTGCCAGCAGTGACCGGAACCGACAGGGGCCGAACACTGAAGCTTTCTTT.

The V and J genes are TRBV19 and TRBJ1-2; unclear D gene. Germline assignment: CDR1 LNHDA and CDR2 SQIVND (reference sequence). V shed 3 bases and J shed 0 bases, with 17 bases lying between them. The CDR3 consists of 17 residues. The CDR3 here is CASSIAPLRHTNYGYTF. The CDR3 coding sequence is TGTGCCAGTAGTATCGCCCCCTTAAGACATACTAACTATGGCTACACCTTC.

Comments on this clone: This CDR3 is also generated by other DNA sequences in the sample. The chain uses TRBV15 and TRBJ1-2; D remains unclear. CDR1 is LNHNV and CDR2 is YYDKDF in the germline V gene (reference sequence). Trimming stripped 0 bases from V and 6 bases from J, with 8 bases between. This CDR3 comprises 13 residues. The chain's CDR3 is CATSREEGDGYTF. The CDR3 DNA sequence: TGTGCCACCAGCAGAGAGGAGGGAGATGGCTACACCTTC. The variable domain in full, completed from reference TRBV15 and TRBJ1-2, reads DAMVIQNPRYQVTQFGKPVTLSCSQTLNHNVMYWYQQKSSQAPKLLFHYYDKDFNNEADTPDNFQSRRPNTSFCFLDIRSPGLGDTAMYLCATSREEGDGYTFGSGTRLTVV.

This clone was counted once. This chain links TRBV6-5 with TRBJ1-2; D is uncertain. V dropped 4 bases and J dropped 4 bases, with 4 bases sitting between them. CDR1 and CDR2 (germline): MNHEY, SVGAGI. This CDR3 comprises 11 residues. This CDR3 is CASSSGYGYTF. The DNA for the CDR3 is TGTGCCAGCAGTTCAGGCTATGGCTACACCTTC.

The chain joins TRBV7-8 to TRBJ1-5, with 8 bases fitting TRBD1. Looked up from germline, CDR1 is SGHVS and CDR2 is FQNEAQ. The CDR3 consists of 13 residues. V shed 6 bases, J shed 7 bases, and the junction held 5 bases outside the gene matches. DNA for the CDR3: TGTGCCAGCAGTCATGACAGGGGCCAGCCCCAGCATTTT. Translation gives CASSHDRGQPQHF.

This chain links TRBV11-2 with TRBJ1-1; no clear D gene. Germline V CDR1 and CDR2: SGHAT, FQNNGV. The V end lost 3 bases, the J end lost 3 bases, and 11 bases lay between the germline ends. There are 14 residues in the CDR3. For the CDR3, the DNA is TGTGCCAGCAGCTTGGAGTGGCTGGACACTGAAGCTTTCTTT. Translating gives CASSLEWLDTEAFF.

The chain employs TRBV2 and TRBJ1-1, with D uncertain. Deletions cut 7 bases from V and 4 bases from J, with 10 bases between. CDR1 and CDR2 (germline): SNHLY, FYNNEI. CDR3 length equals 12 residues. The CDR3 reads CASKGSGTEAFF. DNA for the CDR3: TGTGCCAGCAAAGGGTCGGGCACTGAAGCTTTCTTT.

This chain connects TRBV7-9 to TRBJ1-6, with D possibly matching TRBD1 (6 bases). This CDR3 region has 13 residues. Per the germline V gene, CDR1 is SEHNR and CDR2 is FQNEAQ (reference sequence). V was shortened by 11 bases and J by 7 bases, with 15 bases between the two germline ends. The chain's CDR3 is CACQGGGNSPLHF. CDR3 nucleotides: TGTGCCTGTCAAGGGGGAGGGAATTCACCCCTCCACTTT.

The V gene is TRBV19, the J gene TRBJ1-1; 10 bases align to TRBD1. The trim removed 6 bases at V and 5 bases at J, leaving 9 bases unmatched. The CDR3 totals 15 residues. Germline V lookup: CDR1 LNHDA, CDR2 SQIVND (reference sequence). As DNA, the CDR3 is TGTGCCAGTAGGACCGACAGGGGGCTGAGTACTGAAGCTTTCTTT. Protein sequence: CASRTDRGLSTEAFF.

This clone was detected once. The CDR3 DNA follows: TGTGCCAGCAGTTCCTTCTCCACCGGGGAGCTGTTTTTT. It encodes CASSSFSTGELFF. V usage is TRBV6-5 and J usage is TRBJ2-2; D remains ambiguous. Trimming removed 4 bases from V and 4 bases from J, with 7 bases in between. Per the germline V gene, CDR1 is MNHEY and CDR2 is SVGAGI. The CDR3 extends over 13 amino acids.

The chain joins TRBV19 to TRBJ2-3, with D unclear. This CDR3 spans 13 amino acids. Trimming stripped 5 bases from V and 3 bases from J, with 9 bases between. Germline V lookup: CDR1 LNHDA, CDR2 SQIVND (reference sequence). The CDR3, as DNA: TGTGCCAGTAGTGTTTTGGGAACAGATACGCAGTATTTT. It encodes CASSVLGTDTQYF.

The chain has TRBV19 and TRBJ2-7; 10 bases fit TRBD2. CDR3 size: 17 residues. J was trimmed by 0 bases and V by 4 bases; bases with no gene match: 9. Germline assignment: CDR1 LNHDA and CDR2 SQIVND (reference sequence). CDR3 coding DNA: TGTGCCAGTAGTAGGCAAGGACTAGCGGTAACCTCCTACGAGCAGTACTTC. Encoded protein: CASSRQGLAVTSYEQYF.